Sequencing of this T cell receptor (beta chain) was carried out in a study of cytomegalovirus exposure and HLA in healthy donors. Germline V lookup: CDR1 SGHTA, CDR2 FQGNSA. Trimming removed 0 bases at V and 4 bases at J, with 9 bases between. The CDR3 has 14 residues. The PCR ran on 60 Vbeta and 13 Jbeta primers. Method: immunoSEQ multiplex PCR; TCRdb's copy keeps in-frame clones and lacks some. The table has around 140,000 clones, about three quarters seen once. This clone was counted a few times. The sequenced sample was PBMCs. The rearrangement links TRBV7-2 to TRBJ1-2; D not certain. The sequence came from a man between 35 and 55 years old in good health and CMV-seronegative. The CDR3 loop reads CASSLAGEVYGYTF. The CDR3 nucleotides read TGTGCCAGCAGCTTAGCCGGGGAGGTCTATGGCTACACCTTC.